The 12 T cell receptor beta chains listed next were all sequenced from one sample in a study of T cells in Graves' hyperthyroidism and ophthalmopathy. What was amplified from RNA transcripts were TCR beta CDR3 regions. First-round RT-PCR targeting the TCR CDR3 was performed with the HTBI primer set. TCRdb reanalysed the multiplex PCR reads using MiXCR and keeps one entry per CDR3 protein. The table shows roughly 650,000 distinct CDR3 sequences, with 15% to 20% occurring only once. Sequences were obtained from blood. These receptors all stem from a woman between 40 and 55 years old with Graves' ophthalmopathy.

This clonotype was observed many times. CDR3 region: CASSLWTSSYEQYF. The DNA of the CDR3 is TGTGCCAGCAGTTTGTGGACGTCCTCCTACGAGCAGTACTTC. This chain connects TRBV28 to TRBJ2-7, with D unresolved. The CDR3 runs to 14 residues. Germline values: CDR1 MDHEN, CDR2 SYDVKM. With 3 bases removed from V and 0 bases from J, the gap between germline ends came to 9 bases.

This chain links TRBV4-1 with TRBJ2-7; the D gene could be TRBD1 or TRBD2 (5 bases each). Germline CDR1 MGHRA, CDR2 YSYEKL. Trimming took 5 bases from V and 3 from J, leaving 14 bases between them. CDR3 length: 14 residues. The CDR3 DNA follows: TGCGCCAGCAGCAAACGGGACGAGTACTACGAGCAGTACTTC. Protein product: CASSKRDEYYEQYF.

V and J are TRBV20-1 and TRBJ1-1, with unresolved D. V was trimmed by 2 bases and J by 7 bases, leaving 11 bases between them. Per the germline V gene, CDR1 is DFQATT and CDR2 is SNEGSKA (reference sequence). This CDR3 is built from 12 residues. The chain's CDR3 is CSARHTPYEAFF. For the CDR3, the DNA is TGCAGTGCTAGACACACCCCGTATGAAGCTTTCTTT.

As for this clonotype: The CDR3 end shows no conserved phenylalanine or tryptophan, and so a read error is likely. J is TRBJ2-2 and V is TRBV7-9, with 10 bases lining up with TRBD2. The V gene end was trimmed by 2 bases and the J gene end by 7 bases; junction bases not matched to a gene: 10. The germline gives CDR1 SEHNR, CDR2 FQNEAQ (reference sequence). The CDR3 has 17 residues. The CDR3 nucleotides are TGTGCCAGCAGCTTACGTATCGGTAGCGGGAGGATCGGGGAGCTGTTTTCT. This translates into CASSLRIGSGRIGELFS.

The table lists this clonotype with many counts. CDR3 sequence reads: CASGRTGRRDEQYF. The CDR3 DNA is TGTGCCAGCGGAAGAACAGGGAGAAGGGACGAGCAGTACTTC. This chain joins TRBV2 and TRBJ2-7; a weak D match, TRBD1 (6 bases). V lost 8 bases and J 5 bases, leaving 19 bases between the germline ends. Germline values: CDR1 SNHLY, CDR2 FYNNEI. This CDR3 is built from 14 residues.

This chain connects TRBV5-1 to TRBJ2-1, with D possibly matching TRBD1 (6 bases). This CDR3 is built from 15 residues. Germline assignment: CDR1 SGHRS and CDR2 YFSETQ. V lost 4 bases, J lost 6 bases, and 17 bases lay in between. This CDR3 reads CASSPGQGSFNEQFF. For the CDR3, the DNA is TGCGCCAGCAGCCCCGGGCAGGGGAGTTTCAATGAGCAGTTCTTC.

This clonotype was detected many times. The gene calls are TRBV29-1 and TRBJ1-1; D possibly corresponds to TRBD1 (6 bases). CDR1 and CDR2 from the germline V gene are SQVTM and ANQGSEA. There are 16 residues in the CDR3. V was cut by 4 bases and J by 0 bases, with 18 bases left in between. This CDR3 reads CSVVRGMGQMNTEAFF. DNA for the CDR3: TGCAGCGTTGTACGGGGGATGGGACAAATGAACACTGAAGCTTTCTTT.

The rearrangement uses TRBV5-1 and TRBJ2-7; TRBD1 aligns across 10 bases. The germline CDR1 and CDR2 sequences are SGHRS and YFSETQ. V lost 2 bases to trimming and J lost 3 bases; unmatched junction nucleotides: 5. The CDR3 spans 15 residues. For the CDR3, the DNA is TGCGCCAGCAGCTTCACGACAGGGGGCATCTACGAGCAGTACTTC. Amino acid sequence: CASSFTTGGIYEQYF.

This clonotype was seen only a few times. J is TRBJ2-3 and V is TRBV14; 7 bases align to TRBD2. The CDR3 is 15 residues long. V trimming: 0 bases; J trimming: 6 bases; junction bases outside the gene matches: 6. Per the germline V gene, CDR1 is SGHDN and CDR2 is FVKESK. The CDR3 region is CASSQDLTSFDTQYF. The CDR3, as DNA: TGTGCCAGCAGCCAAGACCTGACTAGCTTTGATACGCAGTATTTT.

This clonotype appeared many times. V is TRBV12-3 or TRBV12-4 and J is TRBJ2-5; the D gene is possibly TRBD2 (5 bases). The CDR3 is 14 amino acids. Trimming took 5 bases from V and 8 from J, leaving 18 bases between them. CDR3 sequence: CASSQFGENLTQYF. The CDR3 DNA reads TGTGCCAGCAGTCAGTTTGGGGAGAACCTAACCCAGTACTTC.

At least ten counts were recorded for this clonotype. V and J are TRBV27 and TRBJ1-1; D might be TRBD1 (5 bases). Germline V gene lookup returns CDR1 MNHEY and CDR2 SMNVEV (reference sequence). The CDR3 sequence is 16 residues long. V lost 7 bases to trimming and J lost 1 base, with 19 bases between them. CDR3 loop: CASTPLGRDPNTEAFF. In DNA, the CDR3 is TGTGCCAGCACTCCGCTAGGACGGGACCCGAACACTGAAGCTTTCTTT.

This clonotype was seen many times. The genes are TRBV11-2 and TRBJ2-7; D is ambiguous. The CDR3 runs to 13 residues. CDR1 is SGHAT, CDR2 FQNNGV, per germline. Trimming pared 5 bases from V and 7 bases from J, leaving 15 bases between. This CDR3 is CASSHGPLGEQYF. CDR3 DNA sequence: TGTGCCAGCAGCCATGGACCGCTCGGGGAGCAGTACTTC.